This is a list of T cell receptor beta chains from one sample in a study of graft-versus-host responses after intestinal transplantation. TCRdb's table, derived via immunoSEQ multiplex PCR, lists solely in-frame clones and lacks some. The sample has some 45,000 clones; about 95% are singletons. This specimen was PBMCs, taken approximately 360 days after intestinal transplant. These receptors were collected from a human patient who received an intestinal transplant, so some T cells may come from the graft donor. CDR3s include the opening cysteine and the closing phenylalanine or tryptophan. A D gene is named only where the DNA matches it firmly. Some rows have no size entry. The others give once, few or many, or a class for an expanded clone.

cdr3_length: 13; j_call: TRBJ1-1; v_call: TRBV6-5; clone_size: NA; d_call: NA; cdr3_aa: CASTLTGDTEAFF; cdr3_nt: TGTGCCAGCACCCTAACGGGCGACACTGAAGCTTTCTTT
cdr3_length: 18; j_call: TRBJ2-7; v_call: TRBV27; clone_size: NA; d_call: TRBD2; cdr3_aa: CASSSREGGTRSNYEQYF; cdr3_nt: TGTGCCAGCAGCTCACGAGAGGGGGGGACTAGATCCAATTACGAGCAGTACTTC
cdr3_length: 15; j_call: TRBJ2-6; v_call: TRBV5-4; clone_size: few; d_call: TRBD1; cdr3_aa: CASSLGQGRANVLTF; cdr3_nt: TGTGCCAGCAGCTTAGGACAGGGTAGGGCCAACGTCCTGACTTTC
cdr3_length: 13; j_call: TRBJ1-2; v_call: TRBV25-1; clone_size: NA; d_call: TRBD1; cdr3_aa: CASSVGTDYGYTF; cdr3_nt: TGTGCCAGCAGTGTGGGGACAGACTATGGCTACACCTTC
cdr3_length: 14; j_call: TRBJ1-6; v_call: TRBV27; clone_size: NA; d_call: NA; cdr3_aa: CASSFGRFNSPLHF; cdr3_nt: TGTGCCAGCAGTTTCGGAAGGTTTAATTCACCCCTCCACTTT
cdr3_length: 15; j_call: TRBJ1-4; v_call: TRBV6-1; clone_size: once; d_call: TRBD1; cdr3_aa: CASTTGERTNEKLFF; cdr3_nt: TGTGCCAGCACTACAGGGGAGAGAACTAATGAAAAACTGTTTTTT
cdr3_length: 14; j_call: TRBJ1-1; v_call: TRBV7-9; clone_size: NA; d_call: NA; cdr3_aa: CASSLGRADTEAFF; cdr3_nt: TGTGCCAGCAGCTTGGGCAGGGCCGACACTGAAGCTTTCTTT
cdr3_length: 14; j_call: TRBJ1-6; v_call: TRBV27; clone_size: NA; d_call: NA; cdr3_aa: CANSLRGRVSPLHF; cdr3_nt: TGTGCCAACAGTTTACGCGGGAGGGTTTCACCCCTCCACTTT
cdr3_length: 11; j_call: TRBJ2-5; v_call: TRBV6-5; clone_size: NA; d_call: NA; cdr3_aa: CASREIETQYF; cdr3_nt: TGTGCCAGCAGAGAGATAGAGACCCAGTACTTC
cdr3_length: 14; j_call: TRBJ1-2; v_call: TRBV5-1; clone_size: NA; d_call: NA; cdr3_aa: CASSLDAGVIGYTF; cdr3_nt: TGCGCCAGCAGCTTGGATGCAGGGGTTATAGGCTACACCTTC
cdr3_length: 15; j_call: TRBJ2-1; v_call: TRBV19; clone_size: NA; d_call: TRBD2; cdr3_aa: CASSVEAGIGNEQFF; cdr3_nt: TGTGCCAGTAGTGTCGAAGCGGGAATTGGAAATGAGCAGTTCTTC
cdr3_length: 14; j_call: TRBJ1-4; v_call: TRBV29-1; clone_size: NA; d_call: TRBD1; cdr3_aa: CSVDGTATNEKLFF; cdr3_nt: TGCAGCGTAGACGGGACAGCAACTAATGAAAAACTGTTTTTT
cdr3_length: 16; j_call: TRBJ2-5; v_call: TRBV9; clone_size: NA; d_call: TRBD2; cdr3_aa: CASSAYSGNPGETQYF; cdr3_nt: TGTGCCAGCAGCGCCTATAGCGGGAACCCCGGGGAGACCCAGTACTTC
cdr3_length: 13; j_call: TRBJ1-2; v_call: TRBV10-3; clone_size: NA; d_call: TRBD1; cdr3_aa: CAIQGGGGYGYTF; cdr3_nt: TGTGCCATCCAAGGGGGCGGGGGCTATGGCTACACCTTC
cdr3_length: 15; j_call: TRBJ2-7; v_call: TRBV7-2; clone_size: NA; d_call: TRBD2; cdr3_aa: CASSSGLADYYEQYF; cdr3_nt: TGTGCCAGCAGCTCCGGACTAGCGGATTACTACGAGCAGTACTTC
cdr3_length: 16; j_call: TRBJ1-1; v_call: TRBV21-1; clone_size: NA; d_call: NA; cdr3_aa: CASSKSGVWADTEAFF; cdr3_nt: TGTGCCAGCAGCAAATCGGGGGTATGGGCCGATACTGAAGCTTTCTTT
cdr3_length: 15; j_call: TRBJ2-1; v_call: TRBV9; clone_size: NA; d_call: NA; cdr3_aa: CASSVVGGSYNEQFF; cdr3_nt: TGTGCCAGCAGCGTAGTCGGGGGCTCCTACAATGAGCAGTTCTTC
cdr3_length: 14; j_call: TRBJ2-7; v_call: TRBV7-9; clone_size: NA; d_call: NA; cdr3_aa: CASSLVIEQSEQYF; cdr3_nt: TGTGCCAGCAGCTTAGTCATTGAGCAGAGCGAGCAGTACTTC
cdr3_length: 17; j_call: TRBJ2-2; v_call: TRBV4-1; clone_size: NA; d_call: TRBD2; cdr3_aa: CASSQEPGGGAPGELFF; cdr3_nt: TGCGCCAGCAGCCAAGAACCCGGCGGGGGGGCCCCCGGGGAGCTGTTTTTT
cdr3_length: 14; j_call: TRBJ1-1; v_call: TRBV7-6; clone_size: NA; d_call: NA; cdr3_aa: CASSLELGDTEAFF; cdr3_nt: TGTGCCAGCAGCTTAGAATTGGGGGACACTGAAGCTTTCTTT
cdr3_length: 15; j_call: TRBJ2-5; v_call: TRBV4-1; clone_size: NA; d_call: NA; cdr3_aa: CASSQTTGRQETQYF; cdr3_nt: TGCGCCAGCAGCCAAACAACGGGACGGCAAGAGACCCAGTACTTC
cdr3_length: 11; j_call: TRBJ2-7; v_call: TRBV5-6; clone_size: NA; d_call: NA; cdr3_aa: CASSFGGEQYF; cdr3_nt: TGTGCCAGCAGCTTCGGGGGCGAGCAGTACTTC
cdr3_length: 15; j_call: TRBJ2-3; v_call: TRBV4-2; clone_size: NA; d_call: TRBD2; cdr3_aa: CASSLAGAFTDTQYF; cdr3_nt: TGTGCCAGCAGCCTAGCGGGGGCCTTCACAGATACGCAGTATTTT
cdr3_length: 12; j_call: TRBJ2-1; v_call: TRBV2; clone_size: NA; d_call: NA; cdr3_aa: CATRGDSGEQFF; cdr3_nt: TGTGCCACTAGAGGTGATAGTGGGGAGCAGTTCTTC
cdr3_length: 14; j_call: TRBJ1-1; v_call: TRBV6-5; clone_size: NA; d_call: NA; cdr3_aa: CASSSSDLGTEAFF; cdr3_nt: TGTGCCAGCAGTTCCAGCGATCTGGGCACTGAAGCTTTCTTT
cdr3_length: 14; j_call: TRBJ1-5; v_call: TRBV19; clone_size: NA; d_call: NA; cdr3_aa: CASRRQLSNQPQHF; cdr3_nt: TGTGCCAGCAGACGGCAGTTGAGCAATCAGCCCCAGCATTTT
cdr3_length: 13; j_call: TRBJ1-1; v_call: TRBV11-2; clone_size: NA; d_call: NA; cdr3_aa: CASSLREATEAFF; cdr3_nt: TGTGCCAGCAGCTTACGGGAGGCCACTGAAGCTTTCTTT
cdr3_length: 13; j_call: TRBJ2-5; v_call: TRBV29-1; clone_size: NA; d_call: TRBD1; cdr3_aa: CSTRDRGKETQYF; cdr3_nt: TGCAGCACCCGGGACAGGGGTAAAGAGACCCAGTACTTC
cdr3_length: 15; j_call: TRBJ2-7; v_call: TRBV7-9; clone_size: NA; d_call: NA; cdr3_aa: CASSLSVIGTYEQYF; cdr3_nt: TGTGCCAGCAGCCTTAGTGTGATCGGTACCTACGAGCAGTACTTC
cdr3_length: 14; j_call: TRBJ1-5; v_call: TRBV4-1; clone_size: once; d_call: NA; cdr3_aa: CASSAGNSNQPQHF; cdr3_nt: TGCGCCAGCAGCGCGGGGAATAGCAATCAGCCCCAGCATTTT
cdr3_length: 14; j_call: TRBJ2-7; v_call: TRBV6-5; clone_size: NA; d_call: TRBD1; cdr3_aa: CASRTPQGAGEQYF; cdr3_nt: TGTGCCAGCAGAACTCCCCAGGGGGCGGGTGAGCAGTACTTC
cdr3_length: 14; j_call: TRBJ2-1; v_call: TRBV28; clone_size: NA; d_call: NA; cdr3_aa: CASSTPTEDNEQFF; cdr3_nt: TGTGCCAGCAGTACCCCGACAGAGGACAATGAGCAGTTCTTC
cdr3_length: 15; j_call: TRBJ2-7; v_call: TRBV6-5; clone_size: NA; d_call: NA; cdr3_aa: CASSYGSGFSYEQYF; cdr3_nt: TGTGCCAGCAGTTACGGATCCGGTTTCTCCTACGAGCAGTACTTC
cdr3_length: 15; j_call: TRBJ2-2; v_call: TRBV5-5; clone_size: NA; d_call: TRBD2; cdr3_aa: CASSLTGTSIRELFF; cdr3_nt: TGTGCCAGCAGCTTAACCGGGACTAGCATCAGGGAGCTGTTTTTT
cdr3_length: 13; j_call: TRBJ2-5; v_call: TRBV6-1; clone_size: NA; d_call: NA; cdr3_aa: CASSEGVRETQYF; cdr3_nt: TGTGCCAGCAGTGAAGGGGTACGGGAGACCCAGTACTTC
cdr3_length: 16; j_call: TRBJ2-1; v_call: TRBV7-2; clone_size: NA; d_call: TRBD2; cdr3_aa: CASSSVGLAGVNEQFF; cdr3_nt: TGTGCCAGCAGCTCGGTGGGACTAGCGGGGGTCAATGAGCAGTTCTTC
cdr3_length: 16; j_call: TRBJ2-1; v_call: TRBV7-6; clone_size: NA; d_call: NA; cdr3_aa: CASSPKAGVGDNEQFF; cdr3_nt: TGTGCCAGCAGCCCCAAGGCAGGAGTAGGAGACAATGAGCAGTTCTTC
cdr3_length: 13; j_call: TRBJ2-7; v_call: TRBV7-9; clone_size: once; d_call: NA; cdr3_aa: CASSLGTSTEQYF; cdr3_nt: TGTGCCAGCAGCTTAGGAACTAGTACCGAGCAGTACTTC
cdr3_length: 13; j_call: TRBJ2-7; v_call: TRBV6-1; clone_size: NA; d_call: NA; cdr3_aa: CASILQGGHEQYF; cdr3_nt: TGTGCCAGCATCCTACAGGGTGGTCACGAGCAGTACTTC
cdr3_length: 15; j_call: TRBJ2-1; v_call: TRBV18; clone_size: NA; d_call: NA; cdr3_aa: CASSPGRGPYNEQFF; cdr3_nt: TGTGCCAGCTCACCCGGGAGGGGGCCCTACAATGAGCAGTTCTTC